Sequencing of this TCR beta chain was carried out in a study of T cell responses to AZD1222 COVID-19 vaccine. Method: immunoSEQ multiplex PCR; TCRdb's copy keeps in-frame clones and lacks some. The data show some 170,000 clones, more than 75% seen once. Study-level results: Reports say nearly half of spike-specific TCRs go after unmutated variant regions. Across spike, vaccine-associated CD4 TCRs were found, dominant at 160-218 and 743-854.

Germline-derived CDR1 and CDR2 are LGHNA and YSLEER. With V trimmed by 0 bases and J by 5 bases, 5 bases remained unmatched. This CDR3 is 15 amino acids long. About this clone: Its antigen is still unknown.

The receptor was derived from an adult who received the AZD1222 COVID-19 vaccine. The sample was peripheral blood, taken 28 days after the second AZD1222 dose. The genes are TRBV4-3 and TRBJ2-5; 8 nucleotides align to TRBD1. The CDR3 region has the DNA TGCGCCAGCAGCCAAGATCGGGGACAGGTTGAGACCCAGTACTTC. Its protein is CASSQDRGQVETQYF.